A single sample is the source of the 11 T cell receptor beta chains below, sequenced in a study of blood T cell repertoires in COVID-19. Assay: immunoSEQ multiplex PCR; the TCRdb copy retains only in-frame clones and omits some. The table lists about 200,000 clones, around three quarters of them singletons. Sequenced sample: peripheral blood. These TCRs come from a woman in her seventies with acute or convalescent COVID-19.

The chain combines TRBV19 with TRBJ1-2, with D hard to call. This CDR3 contains 15 residues. Per the germline V gene, CDR1 is LNHDA and CDR2 is SQIVND (reference sequence). With 6 bases removed from V and 9 bases from J, the gap between germline ends came to 23 bases. In DNA, the CDR3 is TGTGCCAGTAGCCCCAGTTACGGCGCAACTATTAGCTACACCTTC. It translates to CASSPSYGATISYTF.

The rearrangement links TRBV5-1 to TRBJ1-1; possibly TRBD1 for D (5 bases). The CDR3 has 16 amino acids. Germline CDR1 is SGHRS and CDR2 is YFSETQ. The V gene lost 5 bases and the J gene lost 2 bases, with 19 bases spanning the gap. The DNA for the CDR3 is TGCGCCAGCAGGTTCCTTGCCGGGACTGAAAACACTGAAGCTTTCTTT. Its translation: CASRFLAGTENTEAFF.

The chain recombines TRBV7-2 with TRBJ1-6; D unclear. V was trimmed by 1 base and J by 11 bases, leaving 9 bases between them. The CDR3 length is 13 residues. Germline-derived CDR1 and CDR2 are SGHTA and FQGNSA. The CDR3 DNA reads TGTGCCAGCAGCTTAGGTAGGAGTACACCCCTCCACTTT. This codes for CASSLGRSTPLHF.

This chain joins TRBV6-6 and TRBJ1-2; TRBD1 matches at 10 bases. The length of the CDR3 is 21 residues. With V trimmed by 6 bases and J by 1 base, 23 bases remained unmatched. From germline, CDR1 is MNHNY and CDR2 SVGAGI (reference sequence). The CDR3 sequence is CASSTSGQGTTTEKSNYGYTF. CDR3 DNA: TGTGCCAGCAGCACTTCGGGACAGGGGACCACGACTGAGAAAAGTAACTATGGCTACACCTTC.

The chain has TRBV30 and TRBJ1-6; possible D gene TRBD1, 6 bases. Looked up from germline, CDR1 is GTSNPN and CDR2 is SVGIG (reference sequence). The CDR3 consists of 12 residues. V shed 3 bases and J shed 10 bases, with 10 bases lying between them. For the CDR3, the DNA is TGTGCCTGGAGGGCAGGGGCATCACCCCTCCACTTT. Amino acids: CAWRAGASPLHF. Full variable domain (rest looked up from reference TRBV30 and TRBJ1-6): SQTIHQWPATLVQPVGSPLSLECTVEGTSNPNLYWYRQAAGRGLQLLFYSVGIGQISSEVPQNLSASRPQDRQFILSSKKLLLSDSGFYLCAWRAGASPLHFGNGTRLTVT.

This clone was seen more than once but under ten times. The chain uses TRBV19 and TRBJ2-3; 8 bases fit TRBD1. The CDR3 contains 16 residues. With V trimmed by 5 bases and J by 3 bases, 10 bases remained unmatched. CDR1 and CDR2 (germline): LNHDA, SQIVND (reference sequence). CDR3 coding DNA: TGTGCCAGTAGTGACATAAGACAGGGGAAAACAGATACGCAGTATTTT. This sequence encodes CASSDIRQGKTDTQYF.

The V gene is TRBV19, the J gene TRBJ2-1; 9 bases fit TRBD2. Losses at the gene ends were 3 bases for V and 7 bases for J; bases not matched to a gene: 10. The CDR3 length is 16 residues. Germline lookup yields CDR1 LNHDA and CDR2 SQIVND (reference sequence). In DNA form, the CDR3 reads TGTGCCAGTAGTATTATGGGCGGGGGGGCCAAAAATGAGCAGTTCTTC. This gives the protein CASSIMGGGAKNEQFF.

This chain connects TRBV2 to TRBJ2-2; D may be TRBD2 (5 bases). The CDR3 consists of 14 residues. The ends were cut back, 6 bases at V and 2 bases at J, with 10 bases in the middle. The germline V gene encodes CDR1 SNHLY and CDR2 FYNNEI. CDR3: CASRRDRNTGELFF. The CDR3 DNA follows: TGTGCCAGCAGGAGGGATCGAAACACCGGGGAGCTGTTTTTT.

The rearrangement uses TRBV2 and TRBJ1-2; 7 nucleotides match TRBD1. This CDR3 is 14 amino acids long. V lost 5 bases, J lost 2 bases, and 5 bases stayed unmatched. Germline loops: CDR1 SNHLY, CDR2 FYNNEI. The CDR3 DNA reads as TGTGCCAGCAGTACGGGACAGCCCAACTATGGCTACACCTTC. Translation: CASSTGQPNYGYTF.

The V call is TRBV29-1, the J call TRBJ1-1, with a tentative D call TRBD1 (5 bases). V was pared by 4 bases and J by 5 bases, with 17 bases between. This CDR3 spans 14 amino acids. Germline CDR1 reads SQVTM; CDR2 reads ANQGSEA. The CDR3 nucleotides read TGCAGCGTTGGGTCCTTGGGGGGATGGACTGAAGCTTTCTTT. The encoded protein is CSVGSLGGWTEAFF.

V is TRBV7-9 and J is TRBJ2-7; possible D gene TRBD2, 5 bases. CDR3 length equals 13 residues. V was cut by 4 bases and J by 7 bases, with 14 bases left in between. Germline V gene lookup returns CDR1 SEHNR and CDR2 FQNEAQ (reference sequence). The CDR3 reads CASSSSGGLEQYF. Here the CDR3 DNA reads TGTGCCAGCAGCTCCTCCGGAGGCTTGGAGCAGTACTTC.